The rows below give T cell receptor beta chains drawn from one sample of a study of shared clonotypes between healthy human individuals. Data came from immunoSEQ multiplex PCR; TCRdb stores just in-frame clones and leaves some out. Among 2.3 million or so clones listed, over 90% were seen once. Sequences were obtained from naive CD4+ T cells from PBMCs. These receptors came from a young man in good health. Some clones in this sample may be carry-over from other donors' samples. The CDR3 runs from the conserved cysteine through the conserved F or W. Each record gives: clone size, J gene, D gene, V gene, CDR3 protein, CDR3 DNA. A D gene is named only where the DNA matches it firmly. Size is omitted from some rows. Given values are once, few, many or a class for expanded clones.

clone_size: -; j_call: TRBJ1-5; d_call: TRBD1; v_call: TRBV6-1; cdr3_aa: CASSVKSTGAYNQPQHF; cdr3_nt: TGTGCCAGCAGTGTAAAATCGACAGGGGCGTACAATCAGCCCCAGCATTTT
clone_size: -; j_call: TRBJ1-1; d_call: -; v_call: TRBV10-3; cdr3_aa: CAVNRDSPRLNTEAFF; cdr3_nt: TGTGCCGTAAACAGGGACTCCCCTCGTTTGAACACTGAAGCTTTCTTT
clone_size: -; j_call: TRBJ2-7; d_call: TRBD2; v_call: TRBV5-1; cdr3_aa: CASSFGLADESSYEQYF; cdr3_nt: TGCGCCAGCAGCTTCGGGCTAGCGGATGAAAGCTCCTACGAGCAGTACTTC
clone_size: -; j_call: TRBJ2-1; d_call: -; v_call: TRBV19; cdr3_aa: CASSISVNEQFF; cdr3_nt: TGTGCCAGTAGTATAAGTGTCAATGAGCAGTTCTTC
clone_size: -; j_call: TRBJ2-2; d_call: -; v_call: TRBV2; cdr3_aa: CASSLLKGWSGELFF; cdr3_nt: TGTGCCAGCAGTCTTCTGAAGGGATGGTCCGGGGAGCTGTTTTTT
clone_size: -; j_call: TRBJ2-7; d_call: -; v_call: TRBV15; cdr3_aa: CATSSTGQTYEQYF; cdr3_nt: TGTGCCACCAGCTCGACGGGGCAAACCTACGAGCAGTACTTC
clone_size: -; j_call: TRBJ2-5; d_call: -; v_call: TRBV6-6; cdr3_aa: CASRQGRGQETQYF; cdr3_nt: TGTGCCAGCAGACAGGGCAGGGGCCAAGAGACCCAGTACTTC
clone_size: -; j_call: TRBJ2-5; d_call: -; v_call: TRBV10-1; cdr3_aa: CASSDCPAGEIWTQYF; cdr3_nt: TGCGCCAGCAGTGACTGTCCGGCAGGGGAGATTTGGACCCAGTACTTC
clone_size: once; j_call: TRBJ1-4; d_call: -; v_call: TRBV6-5; cdr3_aa: CASSYGGIGTNEKLFF; cdr3_nt: TGTGCCAGCAGTTATGGGGGGATTGGAACTAATGAAAAACTGTTTTTT
clone_size: once; j_call: TRBJ1-2; d_call: -; v_call: TRBV6-5; cdr3_aa: CASSYSNLDGYTF; cdr3_nt: TGTGCCAGCAGTTACTCTAACCTAGACGGCTACACCTTC
clone_size: -; j_call: TRBJ1-1; d_call: -; v_call: TRBV18; cdr3_aa: CASSPNVGGAFF; cdr3_nt: TGTGCCAGCTCACCCAACGTTGGGGGAGCTTTCTTT
clone_size: -; j_call: TRBJ2-1; d_call: TRBD2; v_call: TRBV7-3; cdr3_aa: CASSLNRVGRAYNEQFF; cdr3_nt: TGTGCCAGCAGCTTAAATCGGGTCGGGAGGGCATACAATGAGCAGTTCTTC
clone_size: -; j_call: TRBJ1-2; d_call: TRBD1; v_call: TRBV6-5; cdr3_aa: CASSLKDRGTYGYTF; cdr3_nt: TGTGCCAGCAGCCTAAAAGACAGGGGGACCTATGGCTACACCTTC
clone_size: -; j_call: TRBJ1-2; d_call: -; v_call: TRBV28; cdr3_aa: CASRLDGNYGYTF; cdr3_nt: TGTGCCAGCAGGCTGGACGGAAACTATGGCTACACCTTC
clone_size: -; j_call: TRBJ2-7; d_call: TRBD2; v_call: TRBV7-2; cdr3_aa: CASSLEASGTYEQYF; cdr3_nt: TGTGCCAGCAGCTTAGAGGCTAGCGGGACCTACGAGCAGTACTTC
clone_size: -; j_call: TRBJ1-5; d_call: -; v_call: TRBV6-1; cdr3_aa: CASSGRRGYLSNQPQHF; cdr3_nt: TGTGCCAGCAGTGGGAGGCGGGGGTATTTGAGCAATCAGCCCCAGCATTTT
clone_size: -; j_call: TRBJ2-2; d_call: -; v_call: TRBV2; cdr3_aa: CASRRVRDTGELFF; cdr3_nt: TGTGCCAGCCGTAGGGTACGAGACACCGGGGAGCTGTTTTTT
clone_size: -; j_call: TRBJ1-1; d_call: TRBD1; v_call: TRBV30; cdr3_aa: CAWTNHRGRGSTEAFF; cdr3_nt: TGTGCCTGGACCAACCACAGGGGGCGCGGGAGCACTGAAGCTTTCTTT
clone_size: -; j_call: TRBJ1-3; d_call: -; v_call: TRBV18; cdr3_aa: CASSPMTGISGNTIYF; cdr3_nt: TGTGCCAGCTCACCTATGACAGGAATCTCTGGAAACACCATATATTTT
clone_size: -; j_call: TRBJ1-5; d_call: -; v_call: TRBV19; cdr3_aa: CASSSRDNQPQHF; cdr3_nt: TGTGCCAGTAGTAGCCGTGACAATCAGCCCCAGCATTTT
clone_size: -; j_call: TRBJ2-2; d_call: -; v_call: TRBV27; cdr3_aa: CATRQVNTGELFF; cdr3_nt: TGTGCCACCCGACAAGTGAACACCGGGGAGCTGTTTTTT
clone_size: once; j_call: TRBJ1-2; d_call: TRBD1; v_call: TRBV5-1; cdr3_aa: CASSQGVGYGYTF; cdr3_nt: TGCGCCAGCAGCCAGGGGGTCGGCTATGGCTACACCTTC
clone_size: -; j_call: TRBJ2-1; d_call: TRBD2; v_call: TRBV27; cdr3_aa: CASSLSGRVSSYNEQFF; cdr3_nt: TGTGCCAGCAGTTTGAGTGGGAGGGTGAGCTCCTACAATGAGCAGTTCTTC
clone_size: -; j_call: TRBJ1-4; d_call: TRBD1; v_call: TRBV5-6; cdr3_aa: CASSLGQGAFATNEKLFF; cdr3_nt: TGTGCCAGCAGCCTAGGACAGGGGGCCTTTGCAACTAATGAAAAACTGTTTTTT
clone_size: -; j_call: TRBJ2-5; d_call: TRBD1; v_call: TRBV7-9; cdr3_aa: CASSLVGQGPQETQYF; cdr3_nt: TGTGCCAGCAGCTTAGTAGGACAGGGCCCGCAAGAGACCCAGTACTTC
clone_size: -; j_call: TRBJ2-7; d_call: -; v_call: TRBV30; cdr3_aa: CAWSPRDVEQYF; cdr3_nt: TGTGCCTGGAGTCCGCGAGACGTTGAGCAGTACTTC
clone_size: -; j_call: TRBJ1-2; d_call: -; v_call: TRBV6-1; cdr3_aa: CASSESGGYTF; cdr3_nt: TGTGCCAGCAGTGAATCCGGGGGCTACACCTTC
clone_size: -; j_call: TRBJ2-7; d_call: TRBD2; v_call: TRBV5-1; cdr3_aa: CASSVPGTSGSYEQYF; cdr3_nt: TGCGCCAGCAGCGTTCCCGGGACTAGCGGGAGCTACGAGCAGTACTTC
clone_size: -; j_call: TRBJ2-2; d_call: -; v_call: TRBV5-1; cdr3_aa: CASSLAGELFF; cdr3_nt: TGCGCCAGCAGCTTGGCGGGGGAGCTGTTTTTT
clone_size: -; j_call: TRBJ2-7; d_call: -; v_call: TRBV5-1; cdr3_aa: CASSLGRGDLRYEQYF; cdr3_nt: TGCGCCAGCAGCTTGGGAAGAGGGGATCTACGATACGAGCAGTACTTC
clone_size: few; j_call: TRBJ1-2; d_call: TRBD1; v_call: TRBV6-5; cdr3_aa: CASTRRTGYGYTF; cdr3_nt: TGTGCCAGCACTAGGAGGACAGGCTATGGCTACACCTTC
clone_size: once; j_call: TRBJ2-5; d_call: -; v_call: TRBV5-4; cdr3_aa: CASSPRGQETQYF; cdr3_nt: TGTGCCAGCAGCCCCCGGGGACAAGAGACCCAGTACTTC
clone_size: -; j_call: TRBJ2-7; d_call: -; v_call: TRBV6-1; cdr3_aa: CASSAGAHPSPYEQYF; cdr3_nt: TGTGCCAGCAGTGCGGGGGCGCACCCCTCCCCCTACGAGCAGTACTTC
clone_size: few; j_call: TRBJ1-5; d_call: -; v_call: TRBV5-1; cdr3_aa: CASSYEDPSNQPQHF; cdr3_nt: TGCGCCAGCAGCTATGAAGACCCTAGCAATCAGCCCCAGCATTTT
clone_size: -; j_call: TRBJ1-1; d_call: -; v_call: TRBV7-9; cdr3_aa: CASGTTRGNTEAFF; cdr3_nt: TGTGCCAGCGGAACGACACGGGGGAACACTGAAGCTTTCTTT
clone_size: -; j_call: TRBJ2-5; d_call: -; v_call: TRBV5-4; cdr3_aa: CASSLSALGETQYF; cdr3_nt: TGTGCCAGCAGCTTGTCGGCCCTCGGGGAGACCCAGTACTTC
clone_size: -; j_call: TRBJ1-2; d_call: -; v_call: TRBV19; cdr3_aa: CASSMRSSGYGYTF; cdr3_nt: TGTGCCAGTAGTATGCGTTCAAGTGGTTATGGCTACACCTTC
clone_size: -; j_call: TRBJ2-3; d_call: -; v_call: TRBV18; cdr3_aa: CASSETDTQYF; cdr3_nt: TGTGCCAGCTCCGAGACAGATACGCAGTATTTT
clone_size: -; j_call: TRBJ1-5; d_call: TRBD1; v_call: TRBV5-8; cdr3_aa: CASRHRQGAGQPQHF; cdr3_nt: TGTGCCAGCAGGCACCGCCAGGGGGCCGGTCAGCCCCAGCATTTT
clone_size: -; j_call: TRBJ2-7; d_call: -; v_call: TRBV5-8; cdr3_aa: CASSLNLNPHEQYF; cdr3_nt: TGTGCCAGCAGCCTAAACTTAAATCCCCACGAGCAGTACTTC
clone_size: -; j_call: TRBJ2-3; d_call: -; v_call: TRBV7-9; cdr3_aa: CASSSGTYTDTQYF; cdr3_nt: TGTGCCAGCAGCTCAGGGACCTACACAGATACGCAGTATTTT
clone_size: once; j_call: TRBJ1-5; d_call: TRBD1; v_call: TRBV5-1; cdr3_aa: CASSRSRGQPQHF; cdr3_nt: TGCGCCAGCAGCAGGAGCAGGGGGCAGCCCCAGCATTTT
clone_size: -; j_call: TRBJ2-7; d_call: -; v_call: TRBV28; cdr3_aa: CASSPETGGPYEQYF; cdr3_nt: TGTGCCAGCAGTCCAGAGACCGGCGGACCCTACGAGCAGTACTTC
clone_size: -; j_call: TRBJ2-3; d_call: TRBD2; v_call: TRBV25-1; cdr3_aa: CASSAGLAQTSTDTQYF; cdr3_nt: TGTGCCAGCAGTGCGGGACTAGCGCAAACTAGCACAGATACGCAGTATTTT
clone_size: -; j_call: TRBJ2-2; d_call: -; v_call: TRBV5-4; cdr3_aa: CASSLGGVAPTGELFF; cdr3_nt: TGTGCCAGCAGCTTGGGGGGAGTGGCCCCGACCGGGGAGCTGTTTTTT
clone_size: -; j_call: TRBJ2-7; d_call: -; v_call: TRBV28; cdr3_aa: CASSSLGTSAVEQYF; cdr3_nt: TGTGCCAGCAGCTCCCTAGGGACCTCGGCGGTCGAGCAGTACTTC
clone_size: -; j_call: TRBJ2-2; d_call: TRBD2; v_call: TRBV14; cdr3_aa: CASSQRGLAVTGELFF; cdr3_nt: TGTGCCAGCAGCCAAAGGGGACTAGCGGTCACCGGGGAGCTGTTTTTT
clone_size: -; j_call: TRBJ2-3; d_call: -; v_call: TRBV6-5; cdr3_aa: CASSYIPLLGGIQYF; cdr3_nt: TGTGCCAGCAGTTATATCCCCCTCTTAGGCGGGATCCAGTATTTT
clone_size: -; j_call: TRBJ2-1; d_call: TRBD1; v_call: TRBV7-6; cdr3_aa: CASSLSTGGLNEQFF; cdr3_nt: TGTGCCAGCAGCCTCAGCACAGGGGGGCTCAATGAGCAGTTCTTC
clone_size: -; j_call: TRBJ1-3; d_call: -; v_call: TRBV7-8; cdr3_aa: CASSLNSGNTIYF; cdr3_nt: TGTGCCAGCAGCTTAAACTCTGGAAACACCATATATTTT
clone_size: -; j_call: TRBJ2-3; d_call: -; v_call: TRBV4-3; cdr3_aa: CASSQDRNTQYF; cdr3_nt: TGCGCCAGCAGCCAAGATAGGAATACGCAGTATTTT
clone_size: -; j_call: TRBJ2-2; d_call: -; v_call: TRBV6-5; cdr3_aa: CASSALDGNTGELFF; cdr3_nt: TGTGCCAGCAGCGCACTCGACGGGAACACCGGGGAGCTGTTTTTT
clone_size: -; j_call: TRBJ2-1; d_call: -; v_call: TRBV21-1; cdr3_aa: CASTGWGARSSYNEQFF; cdr3_nt: TGTGCCAGCACCGGTTGGGGGGCCCGTAGCTCCTACAATGAGCAGTTCTTC
clone_size: -; j_call: TRBJ2-5; d_call: -; v_call: TRBV11-2; cdr3_aa: CASTFGETQYF; cdr3_nt: TGTGCCAGTACCTTTGGGGAGACCCAGTACTTC
clone_size: -; j_call: TRBJ2-2; d_call: -; v_call: TRBV6-1; cdr3_aa: CASSDWTRPPDTGELFF; cdr3_nt: TGTGCCAGCAGTGATTGGACCCGGCCACCGGACACCGGGGAGCTGTTTTTT
clone_size: -; j_call: TRBJ2-6; d_call: -; v_call: TRBV9; cdr3_aa: CASSVDPTGANVLTF; cdr3_nt: TGTGCCAGCAGCGTCGATCCCACTGGGGCCAACGTCCTGACTTTC
clone_size: -; j_call: TRBJ2-7; d_call: -; v_call: TRBV5-1; cdr3_aa: CASSLGVRTYEQYF; cdr3_nt: TGCGCCAGCAGCTTGGGGGTTCGAACCTACGAGCAGTACTTC
clone_size: -; j_call: TRBJ2-1; d_call: TRBD2; v_call: TRBV6-4; cdr3_aa: CASSITSGVYNEQFF; cdr3_nt: TGTGCCAGCAGTATTACTAGCGGGGTCTACAATGAGCAGTTCTTC